This T cell receptor (beta chain) was obtained from a study of spatial heterogeneity in lung cancer. Study background: Sequences of the beta chain were consistently detected in greater numbers than alpha-chain sequences. Each distinct TCR and UMI combination averaged more than ten appearances in raw reads. Findings and limits, study-wide: Detection of ubiquitous tumor TCRs in blood was higher at resection than follow-up.

TCRdb used MiXCR to reprocess the 5' RACE reads, holding one entry per CDR3 protein. The repertoire holds approximately 740 distinct CDR3 sequences, with 45% to 65% as singletons. Time point of the sample: sample taken at primary tumor resection. Whole RNA came from tumor, nontumor lung or frozen PBMC and was sequenced without being sorted. Points on this clonotype: Its antigen remains unknown. Since it is a stray read in a library aimed at alpha chains, this beta chain has a size that is not meaningful.

Trimming left V 6 bases short and J 3 bases short, with 12 bases between. The CDR3 loop spans 13 amino acids. Germline V gene sequence: CDR1 SQVTM, CDR2 ANQGSEA. V and J are TRBV29-1 and TRBJ2-1; the D gene is possibly TRBD1 (6 bases). The sample here was PBMCs, taken at surgery. The clonotype was recovered from a male donor with early-stage non-small cell lung cancer. The CDR3: CSVSRGDYNEQFF. CDR3 DNA sequence: TGCAGCGTGTCCAGGGGAGACTACAATGAGCAGTTCTTC.